The 25 T cell receptor beta chains given below trace back to one sample, sequenced in a study of T-cell reconstitution after alpha-beta-depleted transplantation in children. The library targeted TCRbeta and was prepared with unique molecular identifiers. In TCRdb, the PCR reads were re-called with MiXCR into one record per CDR3 protein. Of some 520,000 distinct CDR3 sequences in the sample, over 25% were seen once. The source was PBMCs from the stem cell graft donor, collected from the stem cell graft. These receptor sequences come from a human donor who donated a stem cell graft to a child with aplastic anemia.

This clonotype was observed a few times. This rearrangement joins TRBV7-2 to TRBJ1-1; D is unclear. The germline gives CDR1 SGHTA, CDR2 FQGNSA. The CDR3 loop spans 13 amino acids. V was cut by 2 bases and J by 3 bases, with 7 bases left in between. CDR3 coding DNA: TGTGCCAGCAGCTTAATGCGCGACACTGAAGCTTTCTTT. This codes for CASSLMRDTEAFF.

V and J are TRBV5-6 and TRBJ2-7, with 11 positions matching TRBD2. Unmatched junction bases numbered 7, after V lost 3 bases and J lost 5 bases. The CDR3 sequence is 15 residues long. Germline V gene lookup returns CDR1 SGHDT and CDR2 YYEEEE. Here the CDR3 DNA reads TGTGCCAGCAGCTATAGCGGGAGGGCCCAGAACGAGCAGTACTTC. The encoded protein is CASSYSGRAQNEQYF.

The chain recombines TRBV7-9 with TRBJ2-1; D is possibly TRBD1 (6 bases). The CDR3 has 16 amino acids. CDR1 SEHNR and CDR2 FQNEAQ come from the germline V gene (reference sequence). V lost 5 bases, J lost 0 bases, and 14 bases lay in between. CDR3 residues: CASSPGQRSSYNEQFF. The CDR3 DNA follows: TGTGCCAGCAGCCCGGGACAAAGGAGCTCCTACAATGAGCAGTTCTTC.

The chain joins TRBV6-1 to TRBJ1-5; D is unresolved. V was cut by 6 bases and J by 6 bases, with 15 bases left in between. The CDR3 covers 14 residues. Germline-derived CDR1 and CDR2 are MNHNS and SASEGT. The CDR3, as DNA: TGTGCCAGCAGCCTGGACCCCCTAGTTCAGCCCCAGCATTTT. The encoded protein is CASSLDPLVQPQHF.

This clonotype was seen a few times. This rearrangement joins TRBV24-1 to TRBJ2-1; 8 nucleotides line up with TRBD2. Germline values: CDR1 KGHDR, CDR2 SFDVKD. V dropped 1 base and J dropped 0; count of bases not matched to a gene: 7. The CDR3 consists of 18 residues. CDR3 sequence (DNA): TGTGCCACCAGTGATTTAGGGCTAGCGGGCTCCTCCTACAATGAGCAGTTCTTC. Translation gives CATSDLGLAGSSYNEQFF.

The J gene is TRBJ2-1, the V gene TRBV20-1, with 11 bases lining up with TRBD2. V lost 3 bases and J lost 8; bases outside the gene matches: 9. The CDR3 consists of 15 residues. The germline V gene encodes CDR1 DFQATT and CDR2 SNEGSKA (reference sequence). CDR3 sequence: CSARGGTSGLDEQFF. The CDR3 coding sequence is TGCAGTGCTAGGGGGGGGACTAGCGGTCTGGATGAGCAGTTCTTC.

This clonotype was observed a handful of times. The chain joins TRBV7-8 to TRBJ2-3, with D perhaps TRBD2 (5 bases). Trimming cost V 5 bases and J 12 bases, with 15 bases left between them. The CDR3 length is 12 residues. Germline values: CDR1 SGHVS, CDR2 FQNEAQ. CDR3 residues: CASSPWTGFQYF. CDR3 coding DNA: TGTGCCAGCAGCCCCTGGACTGGGTTTCAGTATTTT. Based on the CDR3 plus reference TRBV7-8 and TRBJ2-3, the full variable domain is GAGVSQSPRYKVAKRGQDVALRCDPISGHVSLFWYQQALGQGPEFLTYFQNEAQLDKSGLPSDRFFAERPEGSVSTLKIQRTQQEDSAVYLCASSPWTGFQYFGPGTRLTVL.

This clonotype was seen more than once but under ten times. This rearrangement joins TRBV5-1 to TRBJ2-1, with 7 positions matching TRBD1. CDR3 size: 14 residues. The germline V gene encodes CDR1 SGHRS and CDR2 YFSETQ. V shed 7 bases, J shed 2 bases, and the junction held 6 bases outside the gene matches. CDR3 nucleotides: TGCGCCAGCCAAGGACAGGTCACCTACAATGAGCAGTTCTTC. It codes for CASQGQVTYNEQFF.

The CDR3 here is CASSLRAKGNTEAFF. CDR3 nucleotides: TGTGCCAGCAGCTTAAGGGCCAAGGGGAACACTGAAGCTTTCTTT. The rearrangement joins TRBV7-2 to TRBJ1-1; D remains ambiguous. Germline CDR1 and CDR2: SGHTA and FQGNSA. CDR3 length: 15 residues. V shed 2 bases and J shed 1 base, with 11 bases lying between them.

The chain links TRBV20-1 to TRBJ1-4; D is undetermined. The CDR3 runs 16 residues. The V gene lost 5 bases and the J gene lost 0 bases, with 16 bases spanning the gap. Germline V gene data show CDR1 as DFQATT and CDR2 as SNEGSKA (reference sequence). As DNA, the CDR3 is TGCAGTGCTCGCCCAGGCCATACTGCAACTAATGAAAAACTGTTTTTT. Amino acid sequence: CSARPGHTATNEKLFF.

The table lists this clonotype with a few counts. The chain employs TRBV6-6 and TRBJ2-3; 7 nucleotides align to TRBD2. The trim removed 8 bases at V and 4 bases at J, leaving 6 bases unmatched. Germline V gene lookup returns CDR1 MNHNY and CDR2 SVGAGI (reference sequence). This CDR3 has 13 amino acids. For the CDR3, the DNA is TGTGCCAGCGGGACTCGGGAGGCAGATACGCAGTATTTT. It encodes CASGTREADTQYF.

The genes are TRBV29-1 and TRBJ1-2; D unclear. Trimming left V 2 bases short and J 4 bases short, with 8 bases between. Germline CDR1 is SQVTM and CDR2 is ANQGSEA. This CDR3 is 12 amino acids long. CDR3 DNA: TGCAGCGTTGAAAATCGGGGCTATGGCTACACCTTC. It encodes CSVENRGYGYTF.

In this sample, this clonotype turned up many times. The genes are TRBV20-1 and TRBJ2-1; D gene unclear. The CDR3 is 11 amino acids. The germline V gene has CDR1 DFQATT and CDR2 SNEGSKA (reference sequence). Trimming took off 3 bases at V and 10 bases at J, with 10 bases between the two ends. CDR3 bases: TGCAGTGCTAGTACAACGGAAGAGCAGTTCTTC. Protein product: CSASTTEEQFF.

This clonotype came up a few times. The chain combines TRBV11-1 with TRBJ1-1; D is ambiguous. Trimming took 4 bases from V and 4 from J, leaving 10 bases between them. The CDR3 sequence is 13 residues long. Germline CDR1 is SGHAT and CDR2 is FQDESV (reference sequence). Here the CDR3 reads CASSSLEGTEAFF. CDR3 nucleotides: TGTGCCAGCAGCTCGCTCGAAGGCACTGAAGCTTTCTTT.

This clonotype appeared a few times. The CDR3 protein is CAWIPPWVNEQFF. The CDR3 coding sequence is TGTGCCTGGATACCTCCCTGGGTCAATGAGCAGTTCTTC. V usage is TRBV30 and J usage is TRBJ2-1; D remains ambiguous. This CDR3 region has 13 residues. V lost 4 bases and J lost 6, with 13 bases in between. Germline values: CDR1 GTSNPN, CDR2 SVGIG (reference sequence).

J is TRBJ2-1 and V is TRBV6-5, with 8 bases matching TRBD2. V lost 0 bases to trimming and J lost 6 bases; unmatched junction nucleotides: 7. The CDR3 has 16 amino acids. Per the germline V gene, CDR1 is MNHEY and CDR2 is SVGAGI. This chain's CDR3 is CASSYSFGRAGNEQFF. The CDR3 DNA sequence: TGTGCCAGCAGTTACTCTTTCGGGAGGGCAGGCAATGAGCAGTTCTTC.

This chain uses TRBV9 with TRBJ2-1; weak D call: TRBD2 (7 bases). Looked up from germline, CDR1 is SGDLS and CDR2 is YYNGEE. The CDR3 has 18 residues. Trimming left V 0 bases short and J 0 bases short, with 16 bases between. CDR3 in amino acids: CASSVVGGGESSYNEQFF. The CDR3 DNA follows: TGTGCCAGCAGCGTAGTAGGGGGAGGGGAAAGCTCCTACAATGAGCAGTTCTTC.

This chain uses TRBV18 with TRBJ2-3; TRBD2 is a possible D gene (5 bases). The CDR3 covers 18 residues. The V end was cut by 5 bases, the J end by 1 base, with 22 bases between. Germline V lookup: CDR1 KGHSH, CDR2 LQKENI. This CDR3 reads CASSYASGIPFCTDTQYF. The CDR3, as DNA: TGTGCCAGCTCATACGCCTCCGGGATTCCTTTTTGCACAGATACGCAGTATTTT.

This clonotype has more than one count but fewer than ten. This rearrangement joins TRBV29-1 to TRBJ1-2, with TRBD1 matching over 9 bases. Per germline, CDR1 SQVTM and CDR2 ANQGSEA. The CDR3 length is 18 residues. The V and J ends lost 3 bases and 3 bases, in that order; junction bases with no gene match: 17. The CDR3 DNA reads TGCAGCGTTGATAAATTGGGACAGGGAGGGTCGGGAGACTATGGCTACACCTTC. Translation gives CSVDKLGQGGSGDYGYTF. Using reference TRBV29-1 and TRBJ1-2 for the parts outside the CDR3, the full variable domain is SAVISQKPSRDICQRGTSLTIQCQVDSQVTMMFWYRQQPGQSLTLIATANQGSEATYESGFVIDKFPISRPNLTFSTLTVSNMSPEDSSIYLCSVDKLGQGGSGDYGYTFGSGTRLTVV.

With respect to this clonotype: One end of the junction is discordant with germline, which a read error may explain. CDR3 DNA: TGTGCCAGCAGCGAAGCCGGGACTATCCAAGAGACCCAGTACTTC. Its translation: CASSEAGTIQETQYF. The gene calls are TRBV6-1 and TRBJ2-5; 7 nucleotides match TRBD2. This CDR3 is 15 amino acids long. Per the germline V gene, CDR1 is MNHNS and CDR2 is SASEGT.

The CDR3 protein is CSASSWRLAGASTSSYNEQFF. CDR3 coding DNA: TGCAGTGCATCGTCCTGGAGGCTAGCGGGAGCGTCGACCAGCTCCTACAATGAGCAGTTCTTC. The chain is built from TRBV20-1 and TRBJ2-1; 10 bases align to TRBD2. Unmatched junction bases numbered 23, after V lost 6 bases and J lost 0 bases. The CDR3 sequence is 21 residues long. Germline V lookup: CDR1 DFQATT, CDR2 SNEGSKA (reference sequence).

The chain joins TRBV25-1 to TRBJ1-2, with D perhaps TRBD1 (5 bases). The CDR3 extends over 13 amino acids. Germline V gene data show CDR1 as MGHDK and CDR2 as SYGVNS. V was pared by 3 bases and J by 2 bases, with 7 bases between. In DNA form, the CDR3 reads TGTGCCAGCAGTGAGACAGCAAACTATGGCTACACCTTC. Residues: CASSETANYGYTF.

This clonotype was seen a handful of times. This chain links TRBV11-2 with TRBJ1-3; unclear D gene. CDR3 length equals 12 residues. From germline, CDR1 is SGHAT and CDR2 FQNNGV. V was pared by 3 bases and J by 8 bases, with 8 bases between. Written as DNA, the CDR3 is TGTGCCAGCAGCTTGACATTCGACACCATATATTTT. Amino acids: CASSLTFDTIYF.

This clonotype was observed at least ten times. The rearrangement uses TRBV5-6 and TRBJ1-5; D not resolved. Trimming pared 2 bases from V and 3 bases from J, leaving 6 bases between. Germline V gene sequence: CDR1 SGHDT, CDR2 YYEEEE. The CDR3 contains 13 residues. The CDR3 nucleotides are TGTGCCAGCAGCTTCGGACCCAATCAGCCCCAGCATTTT. It is translated as CASSFGPNQPQHF.

The V and J genes are TRBV15 and TRBJ2-1; D is unclear. V shed 1 base and J shed 0 bases, with 7 bases lying between them. The CDR3 is made up of 15 amino acids. The germline gives CDR1 LNHNV, CDR2 YYDKDF (reference sequence). This CDR3 is CATSRVPGSYNEQFF. The CDR3 nucleotides are TGTGCCACCAGCAGAGTGCCCGGCTCCTACAATGAGCAGTTCTTC.